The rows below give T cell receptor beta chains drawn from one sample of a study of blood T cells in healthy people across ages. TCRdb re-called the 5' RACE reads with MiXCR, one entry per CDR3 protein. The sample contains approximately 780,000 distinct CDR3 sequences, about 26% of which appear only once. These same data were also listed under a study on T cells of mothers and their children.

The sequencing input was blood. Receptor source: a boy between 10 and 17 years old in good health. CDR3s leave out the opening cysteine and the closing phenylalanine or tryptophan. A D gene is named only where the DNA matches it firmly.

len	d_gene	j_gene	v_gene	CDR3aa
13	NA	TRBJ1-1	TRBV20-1	SARGGRGRNTEAF
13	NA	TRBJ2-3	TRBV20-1	SALTTGPSTDTQY
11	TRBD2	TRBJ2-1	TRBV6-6	ASTLTGGVEQF
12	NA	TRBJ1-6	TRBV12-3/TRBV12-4	ASSWGSTNSPLH
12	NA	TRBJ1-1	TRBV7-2	ASSPRAGGTEAF
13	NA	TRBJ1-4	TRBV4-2	ASSQAPGPEEKLF
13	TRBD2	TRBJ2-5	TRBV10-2	ASNGGLGRQETQY
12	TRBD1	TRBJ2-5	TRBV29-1	SGWDRGNEETQY
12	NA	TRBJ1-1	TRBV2	ASRVLTGNTEAF
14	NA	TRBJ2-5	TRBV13	ASSLGPGGVSETQY
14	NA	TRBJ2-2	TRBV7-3	ASTEGGGAETGELF
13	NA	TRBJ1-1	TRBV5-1	ASSLEGSGGTEAF
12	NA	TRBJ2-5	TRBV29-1	SVEATQRQETQY
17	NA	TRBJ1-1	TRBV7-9	ASSLAIQGLSSKDTEAF
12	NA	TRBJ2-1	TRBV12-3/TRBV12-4	ASGPQDVEGEQF
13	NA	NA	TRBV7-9	ASSQKEGSPYEQY
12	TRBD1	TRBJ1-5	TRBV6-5	ASSVGTGGAAQH
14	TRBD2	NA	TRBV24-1	ATSDPTSGANNEQF
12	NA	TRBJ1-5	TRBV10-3	AISESGGPQPQH
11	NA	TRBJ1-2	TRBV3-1	ASSQTENYGYT
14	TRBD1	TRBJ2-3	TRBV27	ASRPLQGRRTDTQY
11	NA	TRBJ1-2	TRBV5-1	ASRPDTGGGYT
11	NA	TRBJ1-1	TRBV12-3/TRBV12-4	AINDGMNTEAF
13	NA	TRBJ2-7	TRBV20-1	SARASSYINYEQY
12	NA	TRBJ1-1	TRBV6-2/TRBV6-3	ASSALKLNTEAF
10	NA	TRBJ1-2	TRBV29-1	SVGQRNYGYT
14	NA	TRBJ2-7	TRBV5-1	ASSLMGHLSSYEQY
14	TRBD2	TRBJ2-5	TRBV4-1	ASAQGEGTNQETQY
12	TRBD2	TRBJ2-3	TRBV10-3	AISTGTIGYTQY
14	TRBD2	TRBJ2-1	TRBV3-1	ASRLAGGSVHNEQF
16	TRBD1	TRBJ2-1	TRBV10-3	AISARDRVLKRYNEQF
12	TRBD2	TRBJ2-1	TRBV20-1	SAPGLRTYNEQF
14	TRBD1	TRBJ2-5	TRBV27	ASFISGQGGRETQY
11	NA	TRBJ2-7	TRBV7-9	ASSSRTGREQC
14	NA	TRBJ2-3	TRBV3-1	ASSQDPAGTTDTQY
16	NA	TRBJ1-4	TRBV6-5	ASRYRDTPPATNEKLF
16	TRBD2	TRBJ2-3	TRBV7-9	ASSTTWTSGVRTDTQY
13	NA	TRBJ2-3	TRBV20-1	SATYRDGYTDTQY
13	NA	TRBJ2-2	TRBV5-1	ASSLGGRHTGELF
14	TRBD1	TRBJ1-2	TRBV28	ASSRSPEGTGVGYT
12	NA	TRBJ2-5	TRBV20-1	SAGDRGTQETQY
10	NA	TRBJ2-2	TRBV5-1	ASRPGDGELF
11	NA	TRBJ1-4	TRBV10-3	AISRGSNEKLF
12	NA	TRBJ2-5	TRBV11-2	ASSTPLTGVAQY